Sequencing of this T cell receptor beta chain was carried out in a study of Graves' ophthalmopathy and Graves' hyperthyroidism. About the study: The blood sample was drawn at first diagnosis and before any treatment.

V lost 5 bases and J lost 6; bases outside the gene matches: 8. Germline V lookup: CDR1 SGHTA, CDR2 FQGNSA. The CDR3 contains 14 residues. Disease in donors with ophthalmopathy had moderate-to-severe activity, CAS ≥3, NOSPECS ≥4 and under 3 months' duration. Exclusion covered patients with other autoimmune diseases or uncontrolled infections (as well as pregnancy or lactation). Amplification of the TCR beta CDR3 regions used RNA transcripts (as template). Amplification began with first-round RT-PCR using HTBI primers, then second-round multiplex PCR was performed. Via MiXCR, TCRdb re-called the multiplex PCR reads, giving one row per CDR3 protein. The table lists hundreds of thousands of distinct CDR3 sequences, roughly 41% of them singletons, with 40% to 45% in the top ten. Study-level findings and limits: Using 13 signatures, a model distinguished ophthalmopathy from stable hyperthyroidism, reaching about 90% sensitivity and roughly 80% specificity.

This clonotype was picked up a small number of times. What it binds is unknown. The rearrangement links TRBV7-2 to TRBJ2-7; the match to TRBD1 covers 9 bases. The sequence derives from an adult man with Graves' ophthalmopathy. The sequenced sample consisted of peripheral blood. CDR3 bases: TGTGCCAGCAGCAGTAGCCGGACAGGGGTCGAGCAGTACTTC. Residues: CASSSSRTGVEQYF.